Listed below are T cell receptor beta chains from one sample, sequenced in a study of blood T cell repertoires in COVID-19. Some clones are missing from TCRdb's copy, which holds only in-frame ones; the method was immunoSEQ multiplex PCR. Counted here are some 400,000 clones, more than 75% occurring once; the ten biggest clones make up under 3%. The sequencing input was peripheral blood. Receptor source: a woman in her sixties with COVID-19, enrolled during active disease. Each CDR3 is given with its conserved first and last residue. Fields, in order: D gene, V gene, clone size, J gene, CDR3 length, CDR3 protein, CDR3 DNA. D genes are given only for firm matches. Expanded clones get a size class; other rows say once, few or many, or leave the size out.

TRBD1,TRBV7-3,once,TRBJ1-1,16,CASSLTRTGGSTEAFF,TGTGCCAGCAGCTTAACTCGGACAGGGGGTAGCACTGAAGCTTTCTTT
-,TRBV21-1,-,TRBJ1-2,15,CASSKGDSPRYGYTF,TGTGCCAGCAGCAAAGGGGACAGCCCCCGATATGGCTACACCTTC
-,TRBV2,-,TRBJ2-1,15,CASSDSGQQYNEQFF,TGTGCCAGCAGTGATTCTGGACAGCAGTACAATGAGCAGTTCTTC
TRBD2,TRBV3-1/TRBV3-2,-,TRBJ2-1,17,CASSLRGIAGRRNEQFF,TGTGCCAGCAGCCTACGAGGAATAGCGGGTAGGAGGAATGAGCAGTTCTTC
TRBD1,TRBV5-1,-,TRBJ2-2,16,CASSLPRQGAAGELFF,TGCGCCAGCAGCTTGCCCCGACAGGGGGCGGCCGGGGAGCTGTTTTTT
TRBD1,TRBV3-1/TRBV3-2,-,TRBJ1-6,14,CASSLDRVNSPLHF,TGTGCCAGCAGCCTGGACAGGGTAAATTCACCCCTCCACTTT
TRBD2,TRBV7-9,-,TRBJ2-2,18,CASASLRGKRGGPGELFF,TGTGCCAGCGCTTCGTTGAGAGGCAAGCGGGGGGGCCCCGGGGAGCTGTTTTTT
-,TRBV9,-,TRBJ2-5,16,CASSVASLTGRETQYF,TGTGCCAGCAGCGTAGCGTCGCTGACAGGGAGGGAGACCCAGTACTTC
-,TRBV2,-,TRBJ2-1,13,CASSAWGENEQFF,TGTGCCAGCAGTGCCTGGGGGGAAAATGAGCAGTTCTTC
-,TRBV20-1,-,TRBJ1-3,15,CSASQGPHSGNTIYF,TGCAGTGCTAGTCAGGGGCCCCACTCTGGAAACACCATATATTTT
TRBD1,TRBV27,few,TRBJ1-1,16,CASRMDRGPPNTEAFF,TGTGCCAGCAGAATGGACAGGGGCCCCCCGAACACTGAAGCTTTCTTT
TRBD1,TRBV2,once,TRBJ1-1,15,CASSGTGARNTEAFF,TGTGCCAGCAGTGGGACAGGGGCCCGGAACACTGAAGCTTTCTTT
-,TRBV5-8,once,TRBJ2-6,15,CASSLYGSGANVLTF,TGTGCCAGCAGCTTGTACGGCTCTGGGGCCAACGTCCTGACTTTC
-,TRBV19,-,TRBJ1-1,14,CASSKARENTEAFF,TGTGCCAGTAGTAAAGCCAGGGAGAACACTGAAGCTTTCTTT
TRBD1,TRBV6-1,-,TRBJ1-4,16,CASSGGQGITNEKLFF,TGTGCCAGCAGTGGGGGACAGGGGATCACTAATGAAAAACTGTTTTTT
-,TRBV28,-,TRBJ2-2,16,CASSLGSGVNTGELFF,TGTGCCAGCAGTTTAGGTTCGGGGGTGAACACCGGGGAGCTGTTTTTT
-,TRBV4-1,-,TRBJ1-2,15,CASSPSNMGLDGYTF,TGCGCCAGCAGCCCAAGTAATATGGGGCTCGATGGCTACACCTTC
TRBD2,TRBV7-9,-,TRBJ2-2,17,CASSSRTGEGGTGELFF,TGTGCCAGCAGTTCCCGCACCGGGGAGGGCGGCACCGGGGAGCTGTTTTTT
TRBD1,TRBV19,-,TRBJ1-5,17,CASTFTGTGGTNQPQHF,TGTGCCAGTACCTTCACCGGGACAGGGGGCACCAATCAGCCCCAGCATTTT
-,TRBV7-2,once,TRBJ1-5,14,CASSLRTGNQPQHF,TGTGCCAGCAGCCTCCGGACAGGCAATCAGCCCCAGCATTTT
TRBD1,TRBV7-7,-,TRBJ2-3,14,CASSPGTVGDTQYF,TGTGCTAGCAGCCCGGGGACAGTCGGGGATACGCAGTATTTT
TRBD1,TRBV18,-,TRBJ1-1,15,CASLPGQVGGTEAFF,TGTGCCAGCTTACCGGGACAGGTTGGTGGCACTGAAGCTTTCTTT
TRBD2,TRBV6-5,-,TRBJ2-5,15,CASVGGGAGRETQYF,TGTGCCAGCGTCGGCGGGGGGGCCGGAAGGGAGACCCAGTACTTC
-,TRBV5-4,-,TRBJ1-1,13,CASSLGVNTEAFF,TGTGCCAGCAGCTTGGGAGTGAACACTGAAGCTTTCTTT
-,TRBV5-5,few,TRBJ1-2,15,CASSPSLGATYGYTF,TGTGCCAGCAGCCCTTCACTGGGAGCCACCTATGGCTACACCTTC
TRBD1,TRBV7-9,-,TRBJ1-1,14,CASSPDRGGTEAFF,TGTGCCAGCAGCCCGGACAGGGGGGGAACTGAAGCTTTCTTT
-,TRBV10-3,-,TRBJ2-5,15,CAISESPAGLETQYF,TGTGCCATCAGTGAGTCCCCGGCAGGGCTGGAGACCCAGTACTTC